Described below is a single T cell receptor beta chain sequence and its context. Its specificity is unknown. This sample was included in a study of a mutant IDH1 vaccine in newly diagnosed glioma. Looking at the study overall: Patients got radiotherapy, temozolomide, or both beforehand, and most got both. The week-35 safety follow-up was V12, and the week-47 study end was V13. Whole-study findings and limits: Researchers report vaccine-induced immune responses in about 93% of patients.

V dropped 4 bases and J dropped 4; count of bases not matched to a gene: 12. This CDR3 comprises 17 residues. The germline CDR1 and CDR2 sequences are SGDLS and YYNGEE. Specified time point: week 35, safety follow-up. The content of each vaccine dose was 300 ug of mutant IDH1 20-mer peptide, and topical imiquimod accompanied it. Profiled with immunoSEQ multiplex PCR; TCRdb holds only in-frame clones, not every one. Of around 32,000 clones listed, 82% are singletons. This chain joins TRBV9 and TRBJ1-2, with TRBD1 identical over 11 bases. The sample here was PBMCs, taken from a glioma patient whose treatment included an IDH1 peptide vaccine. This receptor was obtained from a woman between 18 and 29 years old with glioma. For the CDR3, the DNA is TGTGCCAGCAGCAAAGGGACAGGGGGGGAAATTGCCTATGGCTACACCTTC. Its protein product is CASSKGTGGEIAYGYTF.